A single sample is the source of the 11 T cell receptor beta chains below, sequenced in a study of neurological immune-mediated disorders (dated by TCRdb to between 2017 and 2020). The library came from 5' RACE. This sample was sequenced with an Illumina HiSeq 2500. TCRdb itself trimmed the public reads at Q25 with fastp, ran MiXCR and retained productive beta chains. Rows matching on CDR3 protein sequence are summarized as one entry with the most common DNA and genes. The sample table holds more than 45,000 distinct CDR3 sequences, of which over 9.5% were seen once. The top ten clones comprise approximately 1.8% of the sample. The sample comprised PBMCs. The receptors derive from a man in his 60s in good health.

This clonotype appeared many times. The chain couples TRBV3-1 to TRBJ2-1, with 9 bases fitting TRBD2. The CDR3 covers 14 residues. CDR1 and CDR2 from the germline V gene are LGHDT and YNNKEL (reference sequence). With 4 bases clipped from V and 13 bases from J, the junction kept 11 bases outside the gene matches. The CDR3 coding sequence is TGTGCCAGCAGCCGCCAGGGTAGCGGGGGCAAACAGTTCTTC. Residues: CASSRQGSGGKQFF.

The sample holds many counts of this clonotype. The rearrangement links TRBV6-6 to TRBJ2-3; D unclear. V was clipped by 5 bases and J by 6 bases, with 15 bases between them. The V gene's germline CDR1 is MNHNY and CDR2 SVGAGI (reference sequence). CDR3 length equals 14 residues. The CDR3 is CASSLPDGGDTQYF. Written as DNA, the CDR3 is TGTGCCAGCAGTCTGCCGGACGGCGGTGATACGCAGTATTTT.

The chain uses TRBV2 and TRBJ2-7; D is unresolved. The CDR3 length is 13 residues. CDR1 is SNHLY, CDR2 FYNNEI, per germline. Trimming left V 6 bases short and J 5 bases short, with 14 bases between. The DNA of the CDR3 is TGTGCCAGCAGGCGGCCCAGCAGGCACGAGCAGTACTTC. Translation gives CASRRPSRHEQYF.

The chain has TRBV7-2 and TRBJ2-7; 9 bases fit TRBD2. V lost 3 bases and J lost 3; bases outside the gene matches: 12. Germline CDR1 and CDR2: SGHTA and FQGNSA. The CDR3 sequence is 17 residues long. The CDR3 sequence is CASSFQGIAGENYEQYF. The CDR3 DNA is TGTGCCAGCAGCTTCCAGGGGATAGCGGGGGAAAACTACGAGCAGTACTTC.

This clonotype was counted at least ten times. The rearrangement uses TRBV7-2 and TRBJ2-1; D is perhaps TRBD2 (7 bases). The CDR3 is made up of 17 amino acids. Germline lookup yields CDR1 SGHTA and CDR2 FQGNSA. Trimming stripped 1 base from V and 6 bases from J, with 19 bases between. CDR3 region: CASSLVVGGEEGNEQFF. CDR3 in DNA: TGTGCCAGCAGCTTAGTGGTAGGGGGGGAGGAGGGCAATGAGCAGTTCTTC. Supplemented by reference TRBV7-2 and TRBJ2-1, the full variable domain reads GAGVSQSPSNKVTEKGKDVELRCDPISGHTALYWYRQSLGQGLEFLIYFQGNSAPDKSGLPSDRFSAERTGGSVSTLTIQRTQQEDSAVYLCASSLVVGGEEGNEQFFGPGTRLTVL.

This clonotype was seen at least ten times. This chain connects TRBV6-6 to TRBJ2-7; 8 positions agree with TRBD2. Trimming cost V 5 bases and J 6 bases; bases outside gene matches: 12. Germline CDR1 is MNHNY and CDR2 is SVGAGI (reference sequence). This CDR3 has 15 residues. The DNA of the CDR3 is TGTGCCAGCAGTCCCCGGGGGAGCGGGGGTCTCGAGCAGTACTTC. Protein product: CASSPRGSGGLEQYF.

This clonotype has at least ten counts. The V call is TRBV4-2, the J call TRBJ2-1, with D possibly being TRBD1 (6 bases). CDR3 size: 15 residues. Per germline, CDR1 LGHNA and CDR2 YNFKEQ. The germline V and J ends were trimmed by 0 bases and 2 bases, with 8 bases remaining between them. CDR3 residues: CASSQEQGTYNEQFF. The DNA of the CDR3 is TGTGCCAGCAGCCAAGAGCAGGGGACCTACAATGAGCAGTTCTTC.

This clonotype was counted a few times. The chain joins TRBV5-1 to TRBJ2-2, with D unresolved. This CDR3 comprises 14 residues. Germline-derived CDR1 and CDR2 are SGHRS and YFSETQ. The ends were cut back, 4 bases at V and 6 bases at J, with 13 bases in the middle. The CDR3 spells CASSLPDMAGELFF. CDR3 DNA sequence: TGCGCCAGCAGCCTACCGGATATGGCCGGGGAGCTGTTTTTT.

This clonotype was seen repeatedly, ten times or more. The CDR3 sequence is CASSSLGGYNEQFF. Here the CDR3 DNA reads TGTGCCAGCAGCTCGCTTGGGGGTTACAATGAGCAGTTCTTC. The chain uses TRBV7-2 and TRBJ2-1; D might be TRBD1 or TRBD2, each matching 5 bases. The V gene's germline CDR1 is SGHTA and CDR2 FQGNSA. V was pared by 4 bases and J by 4 bases, with 11 bases between. The CDR3 covers 14 residues.

This clonotype was counted many times. The chain carries TRBV7-9 and TRBJ1-2; D gene ambiguous. This CDR3 is built from 14 residues. V was cut by 5 bases and J by 4 bases, with 14 bases left in between. Germline V gene lookup returns CDR1 SEHNR and CDR2 FQNEAQ (reference sequence). This chain's CDR3 is CASSGVGRGYGYTF. In DNA, the CDR3 is TGTGCCAGCAGCGGTGTGGGTCGGGGCTATGGCTACACCTTC.

This clonotype was seen ten or more times. This rearrangement joins TRBV7-9 to TRBJ1-5; 7 bases line up with TRBD1. After removal of 5 bases from V and 5 bases from J, the junction contained 6 bases not matched to a gene. The CDR3 is made up of 14 amino acids. The V gene's germline CDR1 is SEHNR and CDR2 FQNEAQ (reference sequence). DNA for the CDR3: TGTGCCAGCAGCGCGGGACAGAGCCATCAGCCCCAGCATTTT. Translated: CASSAGQSHQPQHF. Drawing the rest from reference TRBV7-9 and TRBJ1-5, the complete variable domain is DTGVSQNPRHKITKRGQNVTFRCDPISEHNRLYWYRQTLGQGPEFLTYFQNEAQLEKSRLLSDRFSAERPKGSFSTLEIQRTEQGDSAMYLCASSAGQSHQPQHFGDGTRLSIL.